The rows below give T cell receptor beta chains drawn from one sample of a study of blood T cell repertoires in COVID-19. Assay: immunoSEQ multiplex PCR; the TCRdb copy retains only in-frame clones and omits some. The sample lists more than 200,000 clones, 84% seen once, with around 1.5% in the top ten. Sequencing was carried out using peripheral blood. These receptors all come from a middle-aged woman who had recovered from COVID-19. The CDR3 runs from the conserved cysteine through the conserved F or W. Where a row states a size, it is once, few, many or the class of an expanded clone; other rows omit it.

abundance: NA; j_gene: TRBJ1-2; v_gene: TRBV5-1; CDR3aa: CASSLAFEGQGAYTF
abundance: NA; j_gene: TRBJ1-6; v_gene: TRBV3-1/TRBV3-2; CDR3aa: CASSQEARVDSPLHF
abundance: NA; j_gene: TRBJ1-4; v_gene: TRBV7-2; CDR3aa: CASSLDRSEKLFF
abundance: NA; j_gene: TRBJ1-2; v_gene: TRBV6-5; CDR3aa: CASSFRTGGGYGYTF
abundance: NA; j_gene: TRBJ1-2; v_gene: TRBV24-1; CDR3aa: CATSDPGEGGYTF
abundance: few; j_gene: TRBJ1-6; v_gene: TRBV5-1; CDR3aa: CASSSGRGDRGSPLHF
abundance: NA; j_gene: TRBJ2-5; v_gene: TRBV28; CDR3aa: CASSFGTAETQYF
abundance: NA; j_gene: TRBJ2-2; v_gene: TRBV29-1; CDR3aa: CSVEEPDSFTGELFF
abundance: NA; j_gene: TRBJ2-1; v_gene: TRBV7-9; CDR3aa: CASSLPGLAFNEQFF
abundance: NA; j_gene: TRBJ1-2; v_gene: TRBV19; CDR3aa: CASKGAGGLDYGYTF
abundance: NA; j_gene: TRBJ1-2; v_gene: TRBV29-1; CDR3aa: CSVAWQNYGYTF
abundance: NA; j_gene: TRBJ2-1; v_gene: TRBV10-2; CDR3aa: CASSEQRGSSYNEQFF
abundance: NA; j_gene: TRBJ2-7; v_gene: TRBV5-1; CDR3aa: CASSFLIGERTYEQYF
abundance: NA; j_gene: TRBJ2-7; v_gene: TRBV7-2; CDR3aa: CASSLESRYVEQYF
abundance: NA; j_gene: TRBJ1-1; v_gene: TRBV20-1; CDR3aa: CSATGDTEAFF
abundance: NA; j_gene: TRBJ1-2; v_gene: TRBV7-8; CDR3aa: CASSLEEGRLPYGYTF
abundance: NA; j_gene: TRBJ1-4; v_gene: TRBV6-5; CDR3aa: CASSRNGDEKLFF
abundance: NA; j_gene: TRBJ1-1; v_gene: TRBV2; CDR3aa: CASRSGTTNTEAFF
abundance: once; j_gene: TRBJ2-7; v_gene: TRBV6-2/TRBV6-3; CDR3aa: CASSWGSGSVEQYF
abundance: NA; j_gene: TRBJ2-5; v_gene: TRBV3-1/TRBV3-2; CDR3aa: CASSQGTSGGGETQYF
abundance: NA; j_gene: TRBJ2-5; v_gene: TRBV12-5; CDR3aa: CASGLGLAGWGETQYF
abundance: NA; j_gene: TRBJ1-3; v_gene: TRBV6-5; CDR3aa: CASSSVNSGNTIYF
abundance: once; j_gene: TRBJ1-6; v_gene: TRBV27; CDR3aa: CASSPSWTGNSPLHF
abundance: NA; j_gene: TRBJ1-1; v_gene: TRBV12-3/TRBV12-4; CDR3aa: CASSRGVDTEAFF